This TCR beta chain is drawn from a study of blood T cell repertoires in COVID-19. Study details: Samples of COVID-19 (acute and convalescent) were obtained from the United States, Italy and Spain. PBMCs, B-cell-depleted T cells, or T cells provided the cDNA or gDNA that made up the material.

In germline, CDR1 is SGHDN, CDR2 FVKESK. This CDR3 is 15 amino acids long. The ends lost 0 bases at V and 5 bases at J; junction bases unmatched: 6. Authors' data handling: Reference gene primer amplification in the assay estimated nucleated cell counts. Repertoires were generated with immunoSEQ multiplex PCR, while TCRdb's copy carries only in-frame clones and drops some. Clone size and the V and J calls come from that table; the DNA yielded D and trimming. The sample has under 300,000 clones; 85% to 90% are singletons. The TCR was taken from a man aged 55 to 70 with acute or convalescent COVID-19. Material for sequencing was peripheral blood. The rearrangement links TRBV14 to TRBJ2-5; 7 nucleotides line up with TRBD1. In DNA, the CDR3 is TGTGCCAGCAGCCAAGACCAGGGCAGGGGGGAGACCCAGTACTTC. Encoded protein: CASSQDQGRGETQYF.